This T cell receptor (beta chain) came from a study of T-cell reconstitution after alpha-beta-depleted transplantation in children. This clonotype has a count of ten or more. Germline V lookup: CDR1 SGHTA, CDR2 FQGNSA. This CDR3 comprises 16 residues. Germline trimming cut 1 base from V and 3 bases from J; bases unmatched to any gene: 5. This sample's TCRbeta library carried unique molecular identifier barcodes. TCRdb re-called the PCR reads with MiXCR, one entry per CDR3 protein. The table includes about 240,000 distinct CDR3 sequences, more than 20% detected once. J is TRBJ2-3 and V is TRBV7-2, with TRBD2 matching 9 bases. This TCR was recovered from a girl aged 2-10 years with Fanconi anemia, due to receive a stem cell transplant. The sample in question was PBMCs, obtained before TCRalphabeta/CD19-depleted stem cell transplant. CDR3: CASSLGSGGFTDTQYF. The CDR3 bases are TGTGCCAGCAGCTTAGGGAGCGGGGGGTTTACAGATACGCAGTATTTT. The full variable domain, in which reference TRBV7-2 and TRBJ2-3 provide the parts outside the CDR3, is GAGVSQSPSNKVTEKGKDVELRCDPISGHTALYWYRQSLGQGLEFLIYFQGNSAPDKSGLPSDRFSAERTGGSVSTLTIQRTQQEDSAVYLCASSLGSGGFTDTQYFGPGTRLTVL.